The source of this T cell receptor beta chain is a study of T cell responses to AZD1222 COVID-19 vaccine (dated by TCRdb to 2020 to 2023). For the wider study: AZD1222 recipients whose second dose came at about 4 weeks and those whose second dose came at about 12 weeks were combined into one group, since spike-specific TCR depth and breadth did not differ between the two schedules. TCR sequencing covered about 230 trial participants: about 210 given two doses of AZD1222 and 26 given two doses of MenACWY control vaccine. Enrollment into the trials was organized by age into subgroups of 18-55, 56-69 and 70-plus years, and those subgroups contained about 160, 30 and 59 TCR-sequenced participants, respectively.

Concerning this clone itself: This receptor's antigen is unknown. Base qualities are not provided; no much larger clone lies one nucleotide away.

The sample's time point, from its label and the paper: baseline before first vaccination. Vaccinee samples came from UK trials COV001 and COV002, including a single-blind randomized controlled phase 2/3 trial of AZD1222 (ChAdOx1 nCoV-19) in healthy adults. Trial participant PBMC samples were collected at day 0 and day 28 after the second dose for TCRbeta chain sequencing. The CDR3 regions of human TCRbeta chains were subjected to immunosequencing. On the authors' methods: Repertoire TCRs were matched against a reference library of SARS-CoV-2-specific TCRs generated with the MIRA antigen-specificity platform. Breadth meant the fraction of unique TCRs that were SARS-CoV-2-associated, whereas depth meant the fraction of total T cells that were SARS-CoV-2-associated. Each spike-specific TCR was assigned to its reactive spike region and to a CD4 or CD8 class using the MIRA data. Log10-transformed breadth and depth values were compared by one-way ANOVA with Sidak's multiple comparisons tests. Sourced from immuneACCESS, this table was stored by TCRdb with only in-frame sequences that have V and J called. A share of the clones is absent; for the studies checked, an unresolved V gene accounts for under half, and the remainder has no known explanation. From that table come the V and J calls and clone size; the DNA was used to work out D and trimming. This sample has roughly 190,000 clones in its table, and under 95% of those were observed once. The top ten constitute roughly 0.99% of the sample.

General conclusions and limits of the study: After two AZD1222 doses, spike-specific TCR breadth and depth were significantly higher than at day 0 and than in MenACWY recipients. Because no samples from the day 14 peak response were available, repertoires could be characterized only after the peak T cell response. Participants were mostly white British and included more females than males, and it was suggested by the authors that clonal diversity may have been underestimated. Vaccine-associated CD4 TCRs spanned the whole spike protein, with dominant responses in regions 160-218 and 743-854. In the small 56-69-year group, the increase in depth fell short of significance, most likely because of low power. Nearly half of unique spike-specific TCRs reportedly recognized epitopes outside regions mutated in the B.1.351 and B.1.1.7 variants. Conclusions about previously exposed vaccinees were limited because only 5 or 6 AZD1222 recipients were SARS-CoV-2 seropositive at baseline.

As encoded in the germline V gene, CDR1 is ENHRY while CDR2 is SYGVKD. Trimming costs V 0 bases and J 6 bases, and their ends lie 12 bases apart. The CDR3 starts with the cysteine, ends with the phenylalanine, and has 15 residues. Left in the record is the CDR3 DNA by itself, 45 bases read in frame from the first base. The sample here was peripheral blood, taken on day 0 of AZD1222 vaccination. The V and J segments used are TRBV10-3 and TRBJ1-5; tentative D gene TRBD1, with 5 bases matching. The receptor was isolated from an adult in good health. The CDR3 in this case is CAISESQGAGQPQHF. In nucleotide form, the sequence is TGTGCCATCAGTGAGTCCCAGGGAGCGGGTCAGCCCCAGCATTTT.